The next 32 T cell receptor beta chains were all read from a single sample in a study of control samples from healthy donors and cancer patients. Profiled with immunoSEQ multiplex PCR; TCRdb holds only in-frame clones, not every one. The data contain some 140,000 clones, around nine tenths of them singletons. Sequenced: blood. The receptor source for this set is a woman aged 30 to 39 in good health.

This clone appeared once. The chain employs TRBV5-1 and TRBJ2-3; D remains unclear. Trimming pared 2 bases from V and 0 bases from J, leaving 1 base between. From germline, CDR1 is SGHRS and CDR2 YFSETQ. This CDR3 has 12 amino acids. CDR3 sequence: CASSFSTDTQYF. The CDR3 bases are TGCGCCAGCAGCTTCAGCACAGATACGCAGTATTTT.

The CDR3 protein is CASSPSGTGFHEQYF. The CDR3 bases are TGTGCCAGCAGCCCATCCGGGACAGGGTTCCACGAGCAGTACTTC. The chain joins TRBV3-1 (or the pseudogene TRBV3-2) to TRBJ2-7, with TRBD1 matching 9 bases. Germline CDR1 LGHDT, CDR2 YNNKEL (reference sequence). Trimming removed 4 bases from V and 5 bases from J; junction bases left unmatched: 9. This CDR3 has 15 amino acids.

This chain joins TRBV6-5 and TRBJ1-1; D not certain. Germline V gives CDR1 MNHEY, CDR2 SVGAGI. The V and J ends lost 4 bases and 1 base respectively, with 10 bases between them. CDR3 length equals 14 residues. CDR3: CASSSLRGNTEAFF. The CDR3, as DNA: TGTGCCAGCAGTTCGCTACGGGGGAACACTGAAGCTTTCTTT.

J is TRBJ1-5 and V is TRBV30, with 8 nucleotides matching TRBD1. The germline CDR1 and CDR2 sequences are GTSNPN and SVGIG (reference sequence). The V gene end was trimmed by 2 bases and the J gene end by 4 bases; junction bases not matched to a gene: 7. The CDR3 consists of 15 residues. Here the CDR3 DNA reads TGTGCCTGGAGTCCTAGGACAGGGCTAAATCAGCCCCAGCATTTT. Its translation is CAWSPRTGLNQPQHF.

The CDR3 bases are TGTGCCAGCTCCTCCTACAATGAGCAGTTCTTC. Amino acid sequence: CASSSYNEQFF. The J gene is TRBJ2-1, the V gene TRBV28; no clear D gene. Trimming shortened V by 8 bases and J by 0 bases, and 2 bases separated the two germline ends. The CDR3 is 11 residues long. The germline CDR1 and CDR2 sequences are MDHEN and SYDVKM.

The chain employs TRBV30 and TRBJ2-7; 9 bases are a match to TRBD1. From germline, CDR1 is GTSNPN and CDR2 SVGIG (reference sequence). CDR3 length equals 12 residues. The V segment lost 8 bases and the J segment 0 bases; nucleotides outside the gene matches: 2. The CDR3 sequence is CAGTGISYEQYF. The CDR3 DNA follows: TGTGCCGGGACAGGGATCTCCTACGAGCAGTACTTC.

The chain employs TRBV14 and TRBJ2-7; D assignment may be TRBD1 or TRBD2 (6 bases each). Per germline, CDR1 SGHDN and CDR2 FVKESK. Trimming took 6 bases from V and 1 from J, leaving 19 bases between them. The CDR3 sequence is 16 residues long. CDR3: CASSQTGAGTSYEQYF. The CDR3 DNA is TGTGCCAGCAGTCAGACAGGAGCGGGCACGTCCTACGAGCAGTACTTC.

The chain couples TRBV20-1 to TRBJ1-5, with a weak D call TRBD1 (6 bases). The V and J ends lost 3 bases and 2 bases respectively, with 11 bases between them. This CDR3 is 14 amino acids long. Germline CDR1 reads DFQATT; CDR2 reads SNEGSKA (reference sequence). The CDR3 here is CSASPGAGNQPQHF. CDR3 DNA sequence: TGCAGTGCTAGTCCAGGGGCGGGCAATCAGCCCCAGCATTTT.

The rearrangement joins TRBV11-2 to TRBJ2-5; D gene unclear. This CDR3 spans 12 amino acids. Germline CDR1 and CDR2: SGHAT and FQNNGV. Trimming cost V 1 base and J 2 bases, with 2 bases left between them. For the CDR3, the DNA is TGTGCCAGCAGCTTAGGTCAAGAGACCCAGTACTTC. It yields the protein CASSLGQETQYF.

The chain recombines TRBV10-3 with TRBJ2-5, with TRBD2 matching over 7 bases. The CDR3 spans 12 residues. J was trimmed by 4 bases and V by 4 bases; bases with no gene match: 0. The germline CDR1 and CDR2 sequences are ENHRY and SYGVKD. The CDR3 protein is CAISAGGETQYF. The CDR3 DNA reads as TGTGCCATCAGTGCGGGGGGAGAGACCCAGTACTTC.

V and J are TRBV6-5 and TRBJ2-7, with 9 bases aligning to TRBD1. V was clipped by 8 bases and J by 2 bases; unmatched bases: 7. The CDR3 loop spans 14 amino acids. CDR1 and CDR2 from the germline V gene are MNHEY and SVGAGI. The CDR3 here is CASGRQGGTYEQYF. In nucleotides, the CDR3 is TGTGCCAGCGGAAGACAGGGGGGGACCTACGAGCAGTACTTC.

This chain joins TRBV5-1 and TRBJ1-5, with D perhaps matching TRBD1 (6 bases). The CDR3 has 13 amino acids. Per germline, CDR1 SGHRS and CDR2 YFSETQ. The V gene lost 4 bases and the J gene lost 13 bases, with 18 bases spanning the gap. The CDR3 reads CASSATPGHGQHF. CDR3 DNA: TGCGCCAGCAGCGCAACACCGGGACACGGTCAGCATTTT. Based on the CDR3 plus reference TRBV5-1 and TRBJ1-5, the full variable domain is KAGVTQTPRYLIKTRGQQVTLSCSPISGHRSVSWYQQTPGQGLQFLFEYFSETQRNKGNFPGRFSGRQFSNSRSEMNVSTLELGDSALYLCASSATPGHGQHFGDGTRLSIL.

This clone has just one count. This chain uses TRBV7-6 with TRBJ1-1, with no clear D. Germline CDR1 SGHVS, CDR2 FNYEAQ. The length of the CDR3 is 16 residues. V lost 5 bases and J 1 base, leaving 17 bases between the germline ends. CDR3 amino acids: CASSPTRWGGNTEAFF. CDR3 coding DNA: TGTGCCAGCAGCCCCACCCGGTGGGGTGGGAACACTGAAGCTTTCTTT.

This rearrangement joins TRBV25-1 to TRBJ1-1; D possibly corresponds to TRBD1 (5 bases). This CDR3 has 14 residues. V was cut by 4 bases and J by 1 base, with 10 bases left in between. Germline V gives CDR1 MGHDK, CDR2 SYGVNS. The CDR3 protein is CASSGLGENTEAFF. The CDR3 bases are TGTGCCAGCAGTGGACTGGGGGAGAACACTGAAGCTTTCTTT.

This chain joins TRBV9 and TRBJ2-5, with D tentatively TRBD2 (6 bases). Germline values: CDR1 SGDLS, CDR2 YYNGEE. Trimming pared 2 bases from V and 1 base from J, leaving 15 bases between. The CDR3 sequence is 16 residues long. CDR3 amino acids: CASSVSPLASQETQYF. DNA for the CDR3: TGTGCCAGCAGCGTCAGCCCTCTAGCGTCCCAAGAGACCCAGTACTTC.

This clone appeared a single time. The rearrangement links TRBV28 to TRBJ2-7; 7 bases line up with TRBD2. The CDR3 consists of 17 residues. With 8 bases clipped from V and 0 bases from J, the junction kept 16 bases outside the gene matches. CDR1 is MDHEN and CDR2 is SYDVKM in the germline V gene. CDR3 residues: CASSFPILLATSYEQYF. CDR3 DNA: TGTGCCAGCTCTTTCCCCATTCTACTAGCGACCTCCTACGAGCAGTACTTC.

The rearrangement joins TRBV29-1 to TRBJ2-1; D perhaps matches TRBD2 (5 bases). Trimming removed 4 bases from V and 2 bases from J, with 9 bases in between. The CDR3 has 13 residues. Germline lookup yields CDR1 SQVTM and CDR2 ANQGSEA. The CDR3 loop is CSVVLEAYNEQFF. CDR3 coding DNA: TGCAGCGTTGTTCTGGAGGCCTACAATGAGCAGTTCTTC.

The CDR3 region is CASSLGIAGGLNEQFF. The DNA of the CDR3 is TGTGCCAGCAGCTTAGGGATAGCGGGAGGGCTGAATGAGCAGTTCTTC. V usage is TRBV7-2 and J usage is TRBJ2-1; 11 bases agree with TRBD2. The CDR3 is made up of 16 amino acids. The germline CDR1 and CDR2 sequences are SGHTA and FQGNSA. The junction had 6 bases not matched to a gene; V was cut back by 1 base and J by 7 bases. The complete variable domain, with remaining parts taken from reference TRBV7-2 and TRBJ2-1, reads GAGVSQSPSNKVTEKGKDVELRCDPISGHTALYWYRQSLGQGLEFLIYFQGNSAPDKSGLPSDRFSAERTGGSVSTLTIQRTQQEDSAVYLCASSLGIAGGLNEQFFGPGTRLTVL.

A single count supports this clone. V and J are TRBV5-1 and TRBJ2-5; unclear D gene. V was trimmed by 0 bases and J by 5 bases, leaving 5 bases between them. Germline V gene lookup returns CDR1 SGHRS and CDR2 YFSETQ. This CDR3 is built from 12 residues. The CDR3 loop reads CASSLELETQYF. In nucleotides, the CDR3 is TGCGCCAGCAGCTTGGAGTTGGAGACCCAGTACTTC.

This sequence joins TRBV19 and TRBJ1-1, with 9 bases matching TRBD1. The V gene's germline CDR1 is LNHDA and CDR2 SQIVND (reference sequence). This CDR3 spans 12 amino acids. Trimming cost V 9 bases and J 3 bases; bases outside gene matches: 2. CDR3 coding DNA: TGTGCCAGCCGGGACAGGGACACTGAAGCTTTCTTT. It codes for CASRDRDTEAFF.

The chain links TRBV30 to TRBJ1-1, with a tentative D call TRBD1 (5 bases). The V end lost 4 bases, the J end lost 7 bases, and 19 bases lay between the germline ends. Germline V CDR1 and CDR2: GTSNPN, SVGIG (reference sequence). The CDR3 is 14 amino acids. DNA of the CDR3: TGTGCCTGGACCCCCGGGGGGAAGGCCCTTGAAGCTTTCTTT. It translates to CAWTPGGKALEAFF.

This rearrangement joins TRBV30 to TRBJ1-4; 10 nucleotides match TRBD1. Germline loops: CDR1 GTSNPN, CDR2 SVGIG (reference sequence). The ends lost 1 base at V and 6 bases at J; junction bases unmatched: 5. This CDR3 comprises 15 residues. CDR3 residues: CAWSETGQGYEKLFF. In DNA, the CDR3 is TGTGCCTGGAGTGAAACGGGACAGGGGTATGAAAAACTGTTTTTT.

Here the CDR3 reads CASSPPNRDEQYF. The CDR3 DNA follows: TGTGCCAGCTCACCACCGAACAGGGACGAGCAGTACTTC. The gene calls are TRBV18 and TRBJ2-7; D is possibly TRBD1 (6 bases). V shed 0 bases and J shed 5 bases, with 8 bases lying between them. CDR1 and CDR2 from the germline V gene are KGHSH and LQKENI. This CDR3 is 13 amino acids long.

V gene TRBV5-5 combines with J gene TRBJ1-1; D gene ambiguous. The V gene lost 0 bases and the J gene lost 0 bases, with 3 bases spanning the gap. The CDR3 contains 13 residues. Germline V gene lookup returns CDR1 SGHKS and CDR2 YYEKEE (reference sequence). CDR3 loop: CASSLGVNTEAFF. CDR3 DNA: TGTGCCAGCAGCTTGGGAGTGAACACTGAAGCTTTCTTT.

The chain couples TRBV3-1 (or the pseudogene TRBV3-2) to TRBJ2-7; D unresolved. CDR3 length: 13 residues. Germline V gene sequence: CDR1 LGHDT, CDR2 YNNKEL (reference sequence). Trimming cost V 4 bases and J 1 base, with 8 bases left between them. DNA for the CDR3: TGTGCCAGCAGCCTGTCCACTTCCTACGAGCAGTACTTC. This sequence encodes CASSLSTSYEQYF.

The V and J genes are TRBV30 and TRBJ2-7, with unresolved D. CDR1 GTSNPN and CDR2 SVGIG come from the germline V gene (reference sequence). V lost 0 bases and J 4 bases, leaving 10 bases between the germline ends. The CDR3 loop spans 13 amino acids. The CDR3 sequence is CAWSVLGGYEQYF. The CDR3 bases are TGTGCCTGGAGTGTACTCGGCGGATACGAGCAGTACTTC.

The sample holds one count of this clone. This chain links TRBV7-3 with TRBJ2-7; D may correspond to TRBD1 or TRBD2 (6 bases each). The CDR3 length is 15 residues. CDR1 and CDR2 from the germline V gene are SGHTA and FQGTGA. Trimming pared 1 base from V and 0 bases from J, leaving 10 bases between. In DNA, the CDR3 is TGTGCCAGCAGCTTAATCGGGGGCCCCTCCTACGAGCAGTACTTC. It yields the protein CASSLIGGPSYEQYF.

The V call is TRBV12-3 or TRBV12-4, the J call TRBJ1-2; D is undetermined. Trimming removed 8 bases at V and 6 bases at J, with 13 bases between. The CDR3 extends over 12 amino acids. The CDR3 loop is CASRDHGHGYTF. The CDR3 DNA is TGTGCCAGCCGTGATCACGGCCATGGCTACACCTTC.

The chain combines TRBV23-1 with TRBJ1-1, with D possibly TRBD1 on 6 matching bases. TRBV23-1 is an ORF, and what it does is uncertain. Trimming removed 6 bases from V and 1 base from J, with 15 bases in between. CDR3 length equals 15 residues. CDR3 loop: CASSPQTGQNTEAFF. CDR3 bases: TGCGCCAGCAGCCCTCAGACAGGTCAGAACACTGAAGCTTTCTTT.

V gene TRBV19 combines with J gene TRBJ1-2; TRBD1 is a possible D gene (6 bases). Germline assignment: CDR1 LNHDA and CDR2 SQIVND (reference sequence). Trimming removed 6 bases at V and 6 bases at J, with 14 bases between. The CDR3 loop spans 13 amino acids. The CDR3, as DNA: TGTGCCAGTAGGGGGGACATCGTCGATGGCTACACCTTC. Its protein product is CASRGDIVDGYTF.

The chain couples TRBV2 to TRBJ1-3; a weak D match, TRBD1 (5 bases). CDR1 is SNHLY, CDR2 FYNNEI, per germline. Trimming pared 3 bases from V and 0 bases from J, leaving 9 bases between. This CDR3 is built from 15 residues. The CDR3 spells CASSDLDISGNTIYF. The CDR3 bases are TGTGCCAGCAGTGATCTGGACATCTCTGGAAACACCATATATTTT.

The V gene is TRBV28, the J gene TRBJ1-3; 7 bases align to TRBD1. CDR3 length: 14 residues. Germline CDR1 is MDHEN and CDR2 is SYDVKM. V shed 4 bases and J 2 bases; nucleotides not matched to a gene: 2. This CDR3 is CASSSRGAGNTIYF. CDR3 DNA: TGTGCCAGCAGTTCCAGGGGGGCTGGAAACACCATATATTTT.